The T cell receptor beta chain under discussion was sequenced for a study of blood T cells in healthy people across ages (dated by TCRdb to 2014 to 2015). About the full investigation: Template switching captured roughly one uniquely barcoded TCR beta cDNA molecule per two T cells in model experiments. The study analyzed two additional independent replicas of 1 million unique cDNA reads from the same blood draw for two donors, one aged 18 to 30 and one aged 80 or older. The study measured age-related changes in TCR beta repertoire diversity using deep sequencing normalized with unique cDNA molecular identifiers. The donors were split into four age groups: young (average 16 years), middle-aged (roughly 42), aged (about 56) and long-lived (approximately 80). To avoid experimental bias, donors of different ages were distributed randomly across sequencing lanes. Summary of the overall study and its limitations: Compared with the aged group, more naive CD4+ T cells, fewer expanded clones and increased TCR diversity were shown by the long-lived group, suggesting age selection. Since profiling was done on bulk unsorted PBMCs, naive and antigen-experienced compartments could not be conclusively compared. The percentage of naive T cells measured by flow cytometry correlated strongly with observed TCR beta diversity. Observed TCR beta diversity per million T cells fell roughly linearly with age, and a significant reduction was already apparent by age roughly 40. Total diversity estimates from one million sequenced T cells were considered lower bounds and underestimates. Because donor CMV infection status was unknown, age-related changes in expanded clonotypes were potentially confounded.

The donors were 40 or so Caucasian individuals from Russia, aged roughly 6 to 90 years, who were systemically healthy. Each donor gave ten milliliters of peripheral blood, collected into EDTA-treated Vacutainer tubes. Ficoll-Paque density-gradient centrifugation was used to isolate PBMCs, with at least 7 million per sample. Total RNA was extracted from PBMCs with Trizol reagent, with at least 6 micrograms obtained per sample. The percentages of naive CD45RAhigh/CD27high T cells were determined by flow cytometry on a PBMC aliquot from every donor. In its sample, this clonotype was seen a few times. Its cognate antigen has yet to be identified. Base qualities are not at hand, and no much larger clone is one base apart. The library was obtained by 5' RACE. The run used an Illumina HiSeq 2500. The second PCR ran for about 6 to 12 cycles and used a J-beta primer mix along with a sample-barcoded 5' primer. A template-switch 5' adaptor carrying 12 random nucleotides introduced a unique molecular identifier onto each TCR beta cDNA molecule. Each sample yielded at least 2.5 million CDR3-containing paired-end reads. First-strand cDNA was synthesized from all RNA with the Mint cDNA synthesis kit, primed by a TRBC-specific oligonucleotide. After uracil-DNA glycosylase treatment, a first 18-cycle PCR used universal primers M1SS and BC2_uni_R on all cDNA. The paper's processing steps were these. Normalization of each sample was performed by random selection of 1 million high-quality reads, each carrying a distinct molecular identifier. Instead of being binned into consensus sequences, reads with shared molecular identifiers were discarded. MiTCR, run with a Q25 quality threshold and the strictest error-elimination algorithm, handled CDR3 identification, clonotype clustering and error correction. A nonparametric unseen species model with Euler transformation was used to estimate a lower bound on total TCR beta diversity. TCRdb's own reprocessing of the public reads used fastp at Q25 and MiXCR and kept productive beta chains. Each entry is one CDR3 protein sequence, shown with its most common DNA and genes. TCRdb, rather than the study authors, made the V and J calls. The sample records 1.5 million to 2 million distinct CDR3 sequences, around half of which are singletons. The top ten clones comprise 2.1% of the sample.

Here V drops 6 bases and J drops 10 bases, and the junction holds 12 bases not matched to any gene. The CDR3 spans 14 residues, from the cysteine through the phenylalanine. Kept here is only the CDR3 DNA, which spans 42 bases and is read in frame from base 1. From a lookup of the germline V gene, CDR1 and CDR2 are SGHTA and FQGNSA. This clonotype was obtained from a woman aged 40 to 50 in good health. The rearrangement combines TRBV7-2 with TRBJ2-1, and 7 junction bases match TRBD1. Specimen: blood. The nucleotide sequence is given as TGTGCCAGCAGTTCCCAAAAGACAGGGTACGAGCAGTTCTTC. This is translated as CASSSQKTGYEQFF.